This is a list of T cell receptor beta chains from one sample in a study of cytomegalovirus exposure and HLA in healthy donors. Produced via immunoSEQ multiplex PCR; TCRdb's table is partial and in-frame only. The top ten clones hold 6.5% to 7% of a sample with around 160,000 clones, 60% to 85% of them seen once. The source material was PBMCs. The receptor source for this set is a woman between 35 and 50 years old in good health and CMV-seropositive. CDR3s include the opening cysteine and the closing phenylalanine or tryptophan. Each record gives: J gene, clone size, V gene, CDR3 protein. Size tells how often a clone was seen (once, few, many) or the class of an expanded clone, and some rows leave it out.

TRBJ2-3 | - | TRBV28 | CASSFLTSGGASTDTQYF
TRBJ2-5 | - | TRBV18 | CASSPQLAGGKETQYF
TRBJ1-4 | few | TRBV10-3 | CAISESRVSTNEKLFF
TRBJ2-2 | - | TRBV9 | CASRGRTGVPGELFF
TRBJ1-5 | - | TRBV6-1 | CASRDRSQPQHF
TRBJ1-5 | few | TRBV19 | CASSPSRSSTQPQHF
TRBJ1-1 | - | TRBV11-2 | CASSPTLGVRLDTEAFF
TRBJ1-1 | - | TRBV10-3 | CAISGLRDEAFF
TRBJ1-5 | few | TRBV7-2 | CASSPLVTGGQPQHF
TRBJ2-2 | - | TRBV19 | CASTLGRGPTGELFF
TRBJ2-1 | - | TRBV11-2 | CASSPSGGEGEQFF
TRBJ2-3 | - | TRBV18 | CASSPSVVSVADTQYF
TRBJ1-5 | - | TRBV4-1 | CASSPQARGNQPQHF
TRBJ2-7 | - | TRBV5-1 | CASSSGQGPYEQYF
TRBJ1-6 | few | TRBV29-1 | CSVDPGTGDSPLHF
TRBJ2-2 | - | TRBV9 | CASSPGQGATGELFF
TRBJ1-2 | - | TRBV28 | CASSRQGVYGYTF
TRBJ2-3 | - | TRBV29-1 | CSVVQGTDTQYF
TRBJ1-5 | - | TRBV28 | CASRRGGNQPQHF
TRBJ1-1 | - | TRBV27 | CASYRGSNTEAFF
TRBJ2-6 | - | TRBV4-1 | CASRQGAAGANVLTF
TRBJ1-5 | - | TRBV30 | CAWQGLAQPQHF
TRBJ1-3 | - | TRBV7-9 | CASSPNRQKASGNTIYF
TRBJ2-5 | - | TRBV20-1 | CSAREWQTQYF
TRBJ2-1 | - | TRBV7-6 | CASSSGQGAREQFF